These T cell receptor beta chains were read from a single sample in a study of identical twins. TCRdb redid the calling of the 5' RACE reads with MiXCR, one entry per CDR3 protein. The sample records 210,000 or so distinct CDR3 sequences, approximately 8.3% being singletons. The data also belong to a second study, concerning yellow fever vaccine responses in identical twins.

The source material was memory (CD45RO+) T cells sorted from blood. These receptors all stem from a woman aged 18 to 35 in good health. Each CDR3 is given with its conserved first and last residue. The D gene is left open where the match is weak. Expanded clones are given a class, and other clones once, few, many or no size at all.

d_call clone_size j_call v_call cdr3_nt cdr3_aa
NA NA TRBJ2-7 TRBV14 TGTGCCAGCAGCCAAGAACACGAGCAGTACTTC CASSQEHEQYF
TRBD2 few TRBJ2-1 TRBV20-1 TGCAGTGCTAGAGGGCTAGCGGGAGAGGGTGAGCAGTTCTTC CSARGLAGEGEQFF
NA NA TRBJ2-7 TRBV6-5 TGTGCCAGCAGTTACGAGGGACTTGACACCTACGAGCAGTACTTC CASSYEGLDTYEQYF
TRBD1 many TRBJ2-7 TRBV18 TGTGCCAGCGCGGGACAGGGTGCCCGCTACGAGCAGTACTTC CASAGQGARYEQYF
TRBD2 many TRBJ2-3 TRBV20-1 TGCAGTGCTCCGGCCCAGCGGGAGGCAGATACGCAGTATTTT CSAPAQREADTQYF
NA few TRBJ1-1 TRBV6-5 TGTGCCAGCAGTTCAAAAGGGAACACTGAAGCTTTCTTT CASSSKGNTEAFF
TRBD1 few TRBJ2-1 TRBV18 TGTGCCAGCTCACCTTCCGGGACAGGGGGGAATGAGCAGTTCTTC CASSPSGTGGNEQFF
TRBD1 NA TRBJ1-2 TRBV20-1 TGCAGTGCTAGAGATAGAGCTACAGGGGGCCTGAAGGGCTACACCTTC CSARDRATGGLKGYTF
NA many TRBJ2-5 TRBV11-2 TGTGCCAGCAGCTCCAACCGGGCCACAGGGCTGGAGACCCAGTACTTC CASSSNRATGLETQYF
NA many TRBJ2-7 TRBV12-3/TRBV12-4 TGTGCCAGCAGGGAAGACAGGTCGTCCTACGAGCAGTACTTC CASREDRSSYEQYF
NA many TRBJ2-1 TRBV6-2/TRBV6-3 TGTGCCAGCAGCCTACCCACGGGGGGCGGTGAGCAGTTCTTC CASSLPTGGGEQFF
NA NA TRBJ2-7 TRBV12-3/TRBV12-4 TGTGCCAGCAGCCTCGGTGGAAGGGGCGAGCAGTACTTC CASSLGGRGEQYF
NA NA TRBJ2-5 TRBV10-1 TGCGCCAAAACCCGGGACACGGGTCGGGGAAGATACCAAGAGACCCAGTACTTC CAKTRDTGRGRYQETQYF
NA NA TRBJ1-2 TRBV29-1 TGCAGCGTTGACATAGAAGGGGGGGGTGGCTACACCTTC CSVDIEGGGGYTF
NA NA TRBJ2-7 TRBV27 TGTGCCAGCAGTTTAAGTTCAGAATGGGACGAGCAGTACTTC CASSLSSEWDEQYF
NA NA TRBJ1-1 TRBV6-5 TGTGCCAGCAGTTATCGGTCAGTAGGGGTAGGGACTGAAGCTTTCTTT CASSYRSVGVGTEAFF
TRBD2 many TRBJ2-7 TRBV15 TGTGCCACCAGCACGCAGATCGGACTAGGGACTCACGAGCAGTACTTC CATSTQIGLGTHEQYF
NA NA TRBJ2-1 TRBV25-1 TGTGCCAGCAGTGAGCTAGGGTTTCGGGATGAGCAGTTCTTC CASSELGFRDEQFF
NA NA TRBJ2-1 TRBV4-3 TGCGCCAGCAGCCACGGAGCGTACAATGAGCAGTTCTTC CASSHGAYNEQFF
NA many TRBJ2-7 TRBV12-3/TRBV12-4 TGTGCCAGCAGTTGGGATCCAACTAGCTACGAGCAGTACTTC CASSWDPTSYEQYF
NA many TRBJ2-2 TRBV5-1 TGCGCCAGCAGCCCCGTGGGGGGTACCGGGGAGCTGTTTTTT CASSPVGGTGELFF
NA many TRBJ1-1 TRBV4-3 TGCGCCAGCAGCCTCCGATGGGCCGGCACTGAAGCTTTCTTT CASSLRWAGTEAFF
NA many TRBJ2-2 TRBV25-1 TGTGCCAGCAGTGATCCGGGCCCCTTAGGAGTCGGGGAGCTGTTTTTT CASSDPGPLGVGELFF
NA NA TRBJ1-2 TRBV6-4 TGTGCCAGCAGTGACCTGGGGACGGCAAGCTACACCTTC CASSDLGTASYTF
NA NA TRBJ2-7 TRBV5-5 TGTGCCAGCAGCTTGGGTGCGGAAGGATACGAGCAGTACTTC CASSLGAEGYEQYF
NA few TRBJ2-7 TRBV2 TGTGCCAGCAGCAACTACCAGGGTACCTACGAGCAGTACTTC CASSNYQGTYEQYF
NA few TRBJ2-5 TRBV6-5 TGTGCCAGCAGTTACTCCCGCGGCGGGCAAGAGACCCAGTACTTC CASSYSRGGQETQYF
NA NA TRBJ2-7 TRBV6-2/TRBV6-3 TGTGCCAGCAGTGGACAAAAGACCTACGAGCAGTACTTC CASSGQKTYEQYF
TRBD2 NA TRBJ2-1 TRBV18 TGTGCCAGCTCACCAAGGGCGCTAGCGGGAGGCCCATACAATGAGCAGTTCTTC CASSPRALAGGPYNEQFF
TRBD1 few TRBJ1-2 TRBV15 TGTGCCACCAGCGACAGGGGGAACTATGGCTACACCTTC CATSDRGNYGYTF
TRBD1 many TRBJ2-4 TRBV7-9 TGTGCCAGCAGCCAGGACAGGGTTGGAAACATTCAGTACTTC CASSQDRVGNIQYF
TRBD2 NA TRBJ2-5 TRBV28 TGTGCCAGCACCGAACTCCTAGCGGGAGGGGAGACCCAGTACTTC CASTELLAGGETQYF
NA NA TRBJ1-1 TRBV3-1 TGTGCCAGCAGGGGAGGCAAGAACACTGAAGCTTTCTTT CASRGGKNTEAFF
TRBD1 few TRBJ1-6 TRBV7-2 TGTGCCAGCAGCTTAGTGGACAGGGTAGTAGTGCCCCTCCACTTT CASSLVDRVVVPLHF
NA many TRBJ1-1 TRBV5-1 TGCGCCAGCAGGGGAAGGGATGAAGCTTTCTTT CASRGRDEAFF
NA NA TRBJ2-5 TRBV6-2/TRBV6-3 TGTGCCAGCAGTTACGAGGGGGATCGGGGAGAGACCCAGTACTTC CASSYEGDRGETQYF
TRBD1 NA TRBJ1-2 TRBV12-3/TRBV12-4 TGTGCCAGCAGTTTATCGGCAGGGGGGTACTATGGCTACACCTTC CASSLSAGGYYGYTF
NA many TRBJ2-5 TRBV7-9 TGTGCCAGCACCGGAAGGGAGACCCAGTACTTC CASTGRETQYF
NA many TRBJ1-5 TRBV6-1 TGTGCCAGCAGTCCAGGGACACCAGACAGCAATCAGCCCCAGCATTTT CASSPGTPDSNQPQHF
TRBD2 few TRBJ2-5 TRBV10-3 TGTGCCATCAGTCCCGGGACTAGCGGGAGCCATGAGACCCAGTACTTC CAISPGTSGSHETQYF
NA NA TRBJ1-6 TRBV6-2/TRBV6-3 TGTGCCAGCAGTGACGCCACGACAGGCCCAAATTCACCCCTCCACTTT CASSDATTGPNSPLHF
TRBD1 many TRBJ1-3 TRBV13 TGTGCCAGCAGCTTATTACAACCTGTACAGGGGGCAGGTGGAAACACCATATATTTT CASSLLQPVQGAGGNTIYF
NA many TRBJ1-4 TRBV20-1 TGCAGTGCTAGAGAAATCCCCCAGGGAGGGGAAAAACTGTTTTTT CSAREIPQGGEKLFF
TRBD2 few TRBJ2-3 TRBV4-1 TGCGCCAGCAGCCTTGAAATTAGCGGGAGCCCAGATACGCAGTATTTT CASSLEISGSPDTQYF
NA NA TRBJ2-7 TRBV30 TGTGCCTGTACTCGGGGAGACTCCTACGAGCAGTACTTC CACTRGDSYEQYF
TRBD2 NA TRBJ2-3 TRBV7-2 TGTGCCTGCAGCCGGGGACTAGCGGGGTCAGATACGCAGTATTTT CACSRGLAGSDTQYF
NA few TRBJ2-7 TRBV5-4 TGTGCCAGCAGCTTGGACTTAATTTCCTACGAGCAGTACTTC CASSLDLISYEQYF
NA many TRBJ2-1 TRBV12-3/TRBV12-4 TGTGCCAGCAAGTCCCGAGGTGCAGGGGCAGGTGAGCAGTTCTTC CASKSRGAGAGEQFF
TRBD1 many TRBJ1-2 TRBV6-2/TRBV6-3 TGTGCCAGCAGTCCGGACAGGTTCGGTCTCGGCTACACCTTC CASSPDRFGLGYTF
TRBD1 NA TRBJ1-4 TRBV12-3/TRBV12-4 TGTGCCAGCAGTTTAGAGAGAGGACGCGGGACAGGGAGGAGTGAAAAACTGTTTTTT CASSLERGRGTGRSEKLFF
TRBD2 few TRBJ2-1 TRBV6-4 TGTGCCGCCGGGACTAGCGACCACAATGAGCAGTTCTTC CAAGTSDHNEQFF